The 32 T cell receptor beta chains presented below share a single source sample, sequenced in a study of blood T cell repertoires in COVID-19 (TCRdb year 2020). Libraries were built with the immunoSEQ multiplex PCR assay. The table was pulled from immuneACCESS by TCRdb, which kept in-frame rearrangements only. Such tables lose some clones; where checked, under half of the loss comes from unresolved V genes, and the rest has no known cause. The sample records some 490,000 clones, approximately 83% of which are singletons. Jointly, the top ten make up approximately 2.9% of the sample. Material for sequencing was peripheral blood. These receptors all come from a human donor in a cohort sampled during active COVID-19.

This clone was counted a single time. In DNA, the CDR3 is TGTGCCAGCAGAAGCCCAACAGCGGGAGCCTACAATGAGCAGTTCTTC. Its translation is CASRSPTAGAYNEQFF. The rearrangement links TRBV6-4 to TRBJ2-1, with TRBD2 identical over 8 bases. CDR1 MRHNA and CDR2 SNTAGT come from the germline V gene. The CDR3 totals 16 residues. V lost 6 bases, J lost 2 bases, and 9 bases stayed unmatched.

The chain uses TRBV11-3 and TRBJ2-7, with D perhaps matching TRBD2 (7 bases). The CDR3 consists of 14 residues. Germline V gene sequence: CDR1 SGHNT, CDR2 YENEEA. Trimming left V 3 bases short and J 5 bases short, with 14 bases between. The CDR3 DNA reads TGTGCCAGCAGCTTGGGGAGGGGGACGGACGAGCAGTACTTC. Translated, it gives CASSLGRGTDEQYF.

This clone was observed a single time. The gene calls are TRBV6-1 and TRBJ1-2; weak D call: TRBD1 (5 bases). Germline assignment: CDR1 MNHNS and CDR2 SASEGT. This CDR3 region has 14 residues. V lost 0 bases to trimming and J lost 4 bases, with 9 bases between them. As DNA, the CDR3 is TGTGCCAGCAGTGAAGCTGGGGGAGGCTATGGCTACACCTTC. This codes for CASSEAGGGYGYTF.

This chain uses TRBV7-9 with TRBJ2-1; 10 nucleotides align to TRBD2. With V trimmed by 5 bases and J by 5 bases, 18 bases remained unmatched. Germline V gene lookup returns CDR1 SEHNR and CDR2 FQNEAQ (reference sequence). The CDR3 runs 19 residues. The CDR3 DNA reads TGTGCCAGCAGCCGAGGAAGGGGTCTAGCGGGAGCGCAGGACAATGAGCAGTTCTTC. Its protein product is CASSRGRGLAGAQDNEQFF.

Here the CDR3 reads CASSRDSGGTQYF. The CDR3 region has the DNA TGTGCCAGCAGCCGGGACTCCGGGGGGACGCAGTATTTT. The rearrangement links TRBV5-5 to TRBJ2-3; 7 bases are a match to TRBD2. The trim removed 4 bases at V and 9 bases at J, leaving 8 bases unmatched. Germline-derived CDR1 and CDR2 are SGHKS and YYEKEE (reference sequence). The CDR3 has 13 residues.

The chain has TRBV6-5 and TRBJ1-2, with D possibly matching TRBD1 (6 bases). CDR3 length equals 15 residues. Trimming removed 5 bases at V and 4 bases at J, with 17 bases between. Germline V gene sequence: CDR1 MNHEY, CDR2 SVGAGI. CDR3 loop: CASSQLERTVYGYTF. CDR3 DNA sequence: TGTGCCAGCAGTCAGTTAGAGCGGACAGTCTATGGCTACACCTTC.

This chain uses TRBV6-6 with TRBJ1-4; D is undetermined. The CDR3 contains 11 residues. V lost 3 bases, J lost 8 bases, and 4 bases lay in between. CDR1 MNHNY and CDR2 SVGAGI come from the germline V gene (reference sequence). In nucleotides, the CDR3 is TGTGCCAGCAGTTATAAAGAAAAACTGTTTTTT. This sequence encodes CASSYKEKLFF.

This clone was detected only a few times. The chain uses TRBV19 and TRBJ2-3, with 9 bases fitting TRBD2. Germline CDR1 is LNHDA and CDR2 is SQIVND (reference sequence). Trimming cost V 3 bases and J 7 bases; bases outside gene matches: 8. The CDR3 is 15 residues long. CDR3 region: CASSMLAGARNTQYF. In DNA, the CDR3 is TGTGCCAGTAGTATGTTAGCGGGAGCTCGAAATACGCAGTATTTT.

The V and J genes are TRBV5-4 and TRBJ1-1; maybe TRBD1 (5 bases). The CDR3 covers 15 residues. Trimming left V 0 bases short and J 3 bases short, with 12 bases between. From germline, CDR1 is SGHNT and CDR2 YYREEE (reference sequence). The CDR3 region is CASSLEGFGYTEAFF. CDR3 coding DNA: TGTGCCAGCAGCTTGGAGGGGTTCGGGTACACTGAAGCTTTCTTT.

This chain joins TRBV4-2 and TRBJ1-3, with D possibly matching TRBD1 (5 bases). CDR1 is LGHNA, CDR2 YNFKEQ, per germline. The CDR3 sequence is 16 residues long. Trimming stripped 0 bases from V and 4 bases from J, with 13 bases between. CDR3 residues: CASSQEGRGDGNTIYF. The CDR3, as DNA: TGTGCCAGCAGCCAAGAGGGAAGGGGTGACGGAAACACCATATATTTT.

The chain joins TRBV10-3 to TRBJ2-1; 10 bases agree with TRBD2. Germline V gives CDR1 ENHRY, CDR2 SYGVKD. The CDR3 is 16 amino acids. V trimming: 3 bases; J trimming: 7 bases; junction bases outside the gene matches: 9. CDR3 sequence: CAISETLAGEENEQFF. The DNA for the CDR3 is TGTGCCATCAGTGAAACTCTAGCGGGAGAAGAAAATGAGCAGTTCTTC.

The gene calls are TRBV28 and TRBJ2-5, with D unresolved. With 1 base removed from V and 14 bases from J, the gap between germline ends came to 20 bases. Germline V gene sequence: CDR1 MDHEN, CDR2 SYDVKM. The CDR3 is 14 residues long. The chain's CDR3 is CASSLSNKADSYYF. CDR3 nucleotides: TGTGCCAGCAGTTTATCCAATAAGGCAGACTCCTATTACTTC. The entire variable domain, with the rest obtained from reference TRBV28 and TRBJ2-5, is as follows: DVKVTQSSRYLVKRTGEKVFLECVQDMDHENMFWYRQDPGLGLRLIYFSYDVKMKEKGDIPEGYSVSREKKERFSLILESASTNQTSMYLCASSLSNKADSYYFGPGTRLLVL.

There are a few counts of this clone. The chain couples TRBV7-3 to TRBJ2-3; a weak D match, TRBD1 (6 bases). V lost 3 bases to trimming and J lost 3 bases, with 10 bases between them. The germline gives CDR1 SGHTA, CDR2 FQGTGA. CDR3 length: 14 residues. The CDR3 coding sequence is TGTGCCAGCAGCTTGACAGGAAGGACAGATACGCAGTATTTT. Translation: CASSLTGRTDTQYF.

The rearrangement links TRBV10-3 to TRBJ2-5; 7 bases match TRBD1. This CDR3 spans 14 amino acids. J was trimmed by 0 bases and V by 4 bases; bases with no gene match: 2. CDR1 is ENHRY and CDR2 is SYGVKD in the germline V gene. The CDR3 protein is CAISGGTDQETQYF. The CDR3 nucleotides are TGTGCCATCAGTGGGGGGACAGACCAAGAGACCCAGTACTTC.

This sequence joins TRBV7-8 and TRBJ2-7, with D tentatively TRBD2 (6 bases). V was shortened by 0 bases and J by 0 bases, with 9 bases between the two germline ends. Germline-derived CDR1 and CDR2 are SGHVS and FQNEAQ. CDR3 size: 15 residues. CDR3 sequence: CASSLAGGSSYEQYF. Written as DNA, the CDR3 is TGTGCCAGCAGCTTAGCGGGAGGCAGCTCCTACGAGCAGTACTTC.

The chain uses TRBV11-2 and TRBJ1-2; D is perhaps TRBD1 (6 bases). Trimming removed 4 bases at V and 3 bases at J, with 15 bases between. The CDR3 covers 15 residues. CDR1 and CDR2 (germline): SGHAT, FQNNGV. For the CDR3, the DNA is TGTGCCAGCAGCTCGAAGGGGGGGGCAGACTATGGCTACACCTTC. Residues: CASSSKGGADYGYTF.

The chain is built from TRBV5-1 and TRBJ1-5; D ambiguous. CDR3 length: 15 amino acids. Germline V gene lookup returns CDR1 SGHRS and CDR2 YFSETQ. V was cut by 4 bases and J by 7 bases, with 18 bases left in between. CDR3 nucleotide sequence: TGCGCCAGCAGCCCGAGGGAATTGCCATCCCAGCCCCAGCATTTT. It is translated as CASSPRELPSQPQHF.

For the CDR3, the DNA is TGCGCCAGCAGCCAAGATGCTCAAACTAGCACAGATACGCAGTATTTT. Translation: CASSQDAQTSTDTQYF. The rearrangement links TRBV4-1 to TRBJ2-3; D call uncertain. Trimming removed 0 bases at V and 0 bases at J, with 10 bases between. The germline gives CDR1 MGHRA, CDR2 YSYEKL. The CDR3 runs to 16 residues.

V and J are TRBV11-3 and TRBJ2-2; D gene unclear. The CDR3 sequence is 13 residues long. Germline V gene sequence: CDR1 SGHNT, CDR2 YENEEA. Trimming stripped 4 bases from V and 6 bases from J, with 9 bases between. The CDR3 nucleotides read TGTGCCAGCAGCTATGACTCCCCCGGGGAGCTGTTTTTT. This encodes CASSYDSPGELFF.

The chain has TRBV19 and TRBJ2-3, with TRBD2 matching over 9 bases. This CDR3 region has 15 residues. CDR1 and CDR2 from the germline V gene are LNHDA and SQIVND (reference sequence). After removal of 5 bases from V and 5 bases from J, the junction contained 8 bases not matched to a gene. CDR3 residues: CASSWNSGSQDTQYF. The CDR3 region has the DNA TGTGCCAGTAGTTGGAATAGCGGGAGTCAAGATACGCAGTATTTT.

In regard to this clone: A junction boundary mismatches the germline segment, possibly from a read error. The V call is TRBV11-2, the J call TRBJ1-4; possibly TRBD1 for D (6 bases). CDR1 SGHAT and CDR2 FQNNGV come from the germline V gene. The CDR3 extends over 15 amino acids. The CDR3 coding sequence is TGTGCCAGCAGCTCTAACAGGGATATGGGTCGCCCCTTAAATTTT. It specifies CASSSNRDMGRPLNF.

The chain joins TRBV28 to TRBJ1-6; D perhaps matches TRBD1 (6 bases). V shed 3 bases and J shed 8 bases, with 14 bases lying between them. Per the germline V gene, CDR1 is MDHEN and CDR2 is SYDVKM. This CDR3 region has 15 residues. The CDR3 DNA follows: TGTGCCAGCAGTTTTCACAGGGTATTGGATTCACCCCTCCACTTT. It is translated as CASSFHRVLDSPLHF.

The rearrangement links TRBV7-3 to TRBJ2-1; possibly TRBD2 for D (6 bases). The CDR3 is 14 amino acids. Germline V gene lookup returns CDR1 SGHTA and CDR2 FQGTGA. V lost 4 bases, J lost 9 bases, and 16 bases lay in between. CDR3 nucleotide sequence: TGTGCCAGCAGCTCGTCCCGGGAGAGGGGTGAGCAGTTCTTC. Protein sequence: CASSSSRERGEQFF.

The CDR3 spells CASSQVFGVSGANVLTF. CDR3 in DNA: TGCGCCAGCAGCCAAGTTTTCGGGGTATCTGGGGCCAACGTCCTGACTTTC. The chain carries TRBV4-1 and TRBJ2-6, with D possibly TRBD2 on 5 matching bases. Germline CDR1 reads MGHRA; CDR2 reads YSYEKL. The CDR3 extends over 17 amino acids. V lost 1 base and J lost 1, with 11 bases in between.

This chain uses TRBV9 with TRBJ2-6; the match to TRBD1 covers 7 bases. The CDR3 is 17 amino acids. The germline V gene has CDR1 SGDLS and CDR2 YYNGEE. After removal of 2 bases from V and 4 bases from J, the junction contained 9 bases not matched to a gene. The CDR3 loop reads CASSVGQSGRGANVLTF. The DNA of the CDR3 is TGTGCCAGCAGCGTGGGACAGAGTGGAAGGGGGGCCAACGTCCTGACTTTC. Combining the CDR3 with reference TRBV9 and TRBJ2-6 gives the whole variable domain DSGVTQTPKHLITATGQRVTLRCSPRSGDLSVYWYQQSLDQGLQFLIQYYNGEERAKGNILERFSAQQFPDLHSELNLSSLELGDSALYFCASSVGQSGRGANVLTFGAGSRLTVL.

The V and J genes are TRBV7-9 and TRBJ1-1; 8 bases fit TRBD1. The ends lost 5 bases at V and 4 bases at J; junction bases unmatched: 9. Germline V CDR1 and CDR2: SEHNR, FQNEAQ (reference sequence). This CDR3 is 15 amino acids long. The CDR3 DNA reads TGTGCCAGCAGCCATTCCGGACAGGGAGGCACTGAAGCTTTCTTT. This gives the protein CASSHSGQGGTEAFF.

CDR3 DNA sequence: TGTGCCAGCAGCCCGACTAGCGGGATTGACACCGGGGAGCTGTTTTTT. Its translation: CASSPTSGIDTGELFF. V gene TRBV11-2 combines with J gene TRBJ2-2, with 11 bases fitting TRBD2. J was trimmed by 3 bases and V by 5 bases; bases with no gene match: 5. CDR1 is SGHAT, CDR2 FQNNGV, per germline. This CDR3 spans 16 amino acids.

CDR3 bases: TGTGCCAGCAGCCCACGCAGCGGGAGTGGAGAGACCCAGTACTTC. As protein: CASSPRSGSGETQYF. The gene calls are TRBV11-2 and TRBJ2-5; TRBD2 matches 8 bases. This CDR3 contains 15 residues. CDR1 SGHAT and CDR2 FQNNGV come from the germline V gene. With 5 bases clipped from V and 4 bases from J, the junction kept 9 bases outside the gene matches.

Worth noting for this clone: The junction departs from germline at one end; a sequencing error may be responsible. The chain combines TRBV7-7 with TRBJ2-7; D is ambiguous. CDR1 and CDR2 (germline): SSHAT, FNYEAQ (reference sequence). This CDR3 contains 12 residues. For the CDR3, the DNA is TGTGCTAGCAGCTTCCTCCCCTACGAGCAGTACTTC. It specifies CASSFLPYEQYF.

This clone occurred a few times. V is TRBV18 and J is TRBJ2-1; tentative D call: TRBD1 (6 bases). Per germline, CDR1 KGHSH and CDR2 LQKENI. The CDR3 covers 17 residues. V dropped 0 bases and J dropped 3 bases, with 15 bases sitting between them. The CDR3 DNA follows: TGTGCCAGCTCACCACCTGGACAGTTGGGAAACTACAATGAGCAGTTCTTC. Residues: CASSPPGQLGNYNEQFF.

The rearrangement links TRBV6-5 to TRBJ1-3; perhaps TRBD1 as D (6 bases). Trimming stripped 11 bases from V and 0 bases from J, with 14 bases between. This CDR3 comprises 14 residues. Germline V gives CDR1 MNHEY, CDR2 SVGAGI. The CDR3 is CASHDRYSGNTIYF. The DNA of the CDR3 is TGTGCCTCGCACGACAGGTACTCTGGAAACACCATATATTTT.

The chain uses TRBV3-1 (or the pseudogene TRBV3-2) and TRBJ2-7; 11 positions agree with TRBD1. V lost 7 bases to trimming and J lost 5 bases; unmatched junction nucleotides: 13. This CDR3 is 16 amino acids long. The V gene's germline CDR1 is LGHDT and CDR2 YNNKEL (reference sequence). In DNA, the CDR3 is TGTGCCAGCATTCCAGAGCCGGGACAGGGGGGCCACGAGCAGTACTTC. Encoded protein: CASIPEPGQGGHEQYF.